This T cell receptor (beta chain) was retrieved from a study of Tregs in tolerant kidney transplant recipients. This table comes from immunoSEQ multiplex PCR, and its TCRdb copy is limited to in-frame clones, with some not included. The profile shows 60,000 to 95,000 clones, around 98% of them singletons. Source: CD4+ T cells from blood, taken before the transplant. The sequence was obtained from a human donor who received a combined kidney and bone marrow transplant.

The CDR3 here is CASSVGLSLRLPNTGELFF. For the CDR3, the DNA is TGTGCCAGCAGCGTAGGGCTTTCGCTTCGACTACCTAACACCGGGGAGCTGTTTTTT. The chain links TRBV9 to TRBJ2-2; D may be TRBD2 (5 bases). Germline lookup yields CDR1 SGDLS and CDR2 YYNGEE. The CDR3 extends over 19 amino acids. V was trimmed by 0 bases and J by 2 bases, leaving 20 bases between them. Supplemented by reference TRBV9 and TRBJ2-2, the full variable domain reads DSGVTQTPKHLITATGQRVTLRCSPRSGDLSVYWYQQSLDQGLQFLIQYYNGEERAKGNILERFSAQQFPDLHSELNLSSLELGDSALYFCASSVGLSLRLPNTGELFFGEGSRLTVL.